This T cell receptor beta chain was recovered during a study of T cell responses to AZD1222 COVID-19 vaccine. This table comes from immunoSEQ multiplex PCR, and its TCRdb copy is limited to in-frame clones, with some not included. The table records about 120,000 clones, about 90% of them present only once. The study's findings and limits: Spike-specific TCR breadth and depth rose after two AZD1222 doses.

The sample holds one count of this clone. Its antigen is as yet unknown. Sequenced material: peripheral blood, taken on day 0 of AZD1222 vaccination. The sequence derives from an adult in good health.

The CDR3 loop is CASSGQGIGTDTQYF. The CDR3 DNA is TGTGCCAGCAGCGGACAGGGGATCGGCACAGATACGCAGTATTTT. V usage is TRBV9 and J usage is TRBJ2-3; 8 bases line up with TRBD1. The V gene's germline CDR1 is SGDLS and CDR2 YYNGEE. J was trimmed by 1 base and V by 3 bases; bases with no gene match: 4. CDR3 size: 15 residues.